The clone carrying this T cell receptor (beta chain) appeared a few times. The antigen remains unidentified. The record originates from a study of cytomegalovirus exposure and HLA in healthy donors. Regarding the study as a whole: The later analysis indicated that the majority of CMV-associated TCR beta chains appeared HLA-restricted. Per a later analysis, about 17,000 TCR beta sequences showed association with HLA alleles at 0.05 false discovery rate. TCR beta chain V- and J-gene trimming was linked, in a later analysis, to a missense variant in DCLRE1C.

Germline CDR1 SGHTA, CDR2 FQGNSA. The V gene end was trimmed by 1 base and the J gene end by 0 bases; junction bases not matched to a gene: 4. The CDR3 runs to 16 residues. 13 Jbeta primers and 60 Vbeta primers were used for the PCR. Profiled with immunoSEQ multiplex PCR; TCRdb holds only in-frame clones, not every one. The table lists 190,000 or so clones, around 81% of them singletons. The TCR comes from a woman aged 45 to 65 in good health and CMV-seropositive. The material sequenced was PBMCs. This rearrangement joins TRBV7-2 to TRBJ1-1; 8 bases match TRBD1. The CDR3 reads CASSLGTGIMNTEAFF. CDR3 coding DNA: TGTGCCAGCAGCTTAGGGACAGGGATCATGAACACTGAAGCTTTCTTT.